This T cell receptor beta chain was recovered during a study of blood T cell repertoires in COVID-19. Study in general: The origin of the acute and convalescent COVID-19 samples was the United States, Italy and Spain. In each case, the material was cDNA or gDNA derived from T cells, B-cell-depleted T cells, or PBMCs.

CDR3 length equals 14 residues. Germline trimming cut 5 bases from V and 4 bases from J; bases unmatched to any gene: 3. The V gene's germline CDR1 is MNHEY and CDR2 SMNVEV (reference sequence). Seattle researchers signed up patients amid active infection and tracked them longitudinally. Profiled with immunoSEQ multiplex PCR; TCRdb holds only in-frame clones, not every one. This sample has about 64,000 clones, with 88% found just once. The chain links TRBV27 to TRBJ1-4; 8 bases fit TRBD1. Sequences were obtained from peripheral blood. This TCR was sampled from a woman aged 55-70 years with COVID-19, enrolled during active disease. CDR3: CASSPGQVNEKLFF. The CDR3 region has the DNA TGTGCCAGCAGTCCGGGACAGGTTAATGAAAAACTGTTTTTT.